This entry lists 22 T cell receptor beta chains sequenced from one sample in a study of cytomegalovirus exposure and HLA in healthy donors. Sequencing used immunoSEQ multiplex PCR; TCRdb keeps in-frame clones, though not all of them. This sample has tens of thousands of clones, with more than 80% found just once. What was sequenced was PBMCs. The receptors derive from a woman aged 18-29 years in good health and CMV-seronegative.

The gene calls are TRBV7-8 and TRBJ2-4; a weak D match, TRBD1 (6 bases). Germline values: CDR1 SGHVS, CDR2 FQNEAQ. Trimming removed 5 bases from V and 0 bases from J, with 8 bases in between. The length of the CDR3 is 14 residues. The CDR3 DNA sequence: TGTGCCAGCAGCGCACAGGGAGCCAAAAACATTCAGTACTTC. Its protein is CASSAQGAKNIQYF.

The rearrangement joins TRBV5-8 to TRBJ2-7; D might be TRBD1 (7 bases). The CDR3 sequence is 15 residues long. V lost 4 bases, J lost 1 base, and 15 bases lay in between. In germline, CDR1 is SGHTS, CDR2 YDEGEE. CDR3 in amino acids: CASSILGGQSYEQYF. The CDR3 DNA sequence: TGTGCCAGCAGCATATTGGGGGGACAGTCCTACGAGCAGTACTTC.

The chain combines TRBV4-1 with TRBJ1-1, with D maybe TRBD1 (5 bases). This CDR3 contains 16 residues. V lost 3 bases to trimming and J lost 3 bases, with 17 bases between them. Germline CDR1 and CDR2: MGHRA and YSYEKL. CDR3 amino acids: CASSHVYRTDDTEAFF. CDR3 in DNA: TGCGCCAGCAGCCATGTTTACAGGACCGACGACACTGAAGCTTTCTTT.

This clone was recorded once. The chain combines TRBV25-1 with TRBJ2-7, with D unresolved. The CDR3 runs to 13 residues. Trimming cost V 2 bases and J 2 bases, with 7 bases left between them. Germline V lookup: CDR1 MGHDK, CDR2 SYGVNS. The CDR3 loop reads CASSEGGTYEQYF. CDR3 DNA sequence: TGTGCCAGCAGTGAAGGTGGCACCTACGAGCAGTACTTC.

The CDR3: CASSGDREIMNTEAFF. The CDR3 DNA follows: TGCGCCAGCAGCGGGGACAGGGAGATTATGAACACTGAAGCTTTCTTT. The chain recombines TRBV5-1 with TRBJ1-1, with 9 positions matching TRBD1. The CDR3 runs to 16 residues. Germline CDR1 reads SGHRS; CDR2 reads YFSETQ. Trimming at V came to 4 bases and at J to 0 bases, leaving 7 bases not matched to a gene.

The chain carries TRBV5-1 and TRBJ2-2, with a weak D call TRBD2 (5 bases). CDR1 is SGHRS, CDR2 YFSETQ, per germline. The CDR3 totals 16 residues. Trimming pared 1 base from V and 1 base from J, leaving 11 bases between. The CDR3 sequence is CASSLILGGNTGELFF. CDR3 in DNA: TGCGCCAGCAGCTTGATCCTAGGAGGGAACACCGGGGAGCTGTTTTTT.

J is TRBJ2-2 and V is TRBV6-5; 9 bases map to TRBD2. CDR1 and CDR2 (germline): MNHEY, SVGAGI. This CDR3 has 15 amino acids. Trimming took 6 bases from V and 4 from J; bases not matched to a gene: 6. The CDR3 is CASRRTSETTGELFF. CDR3 coding DNA: TGTGCCAGCAGGCGGACTAGCGAGACCACCGGGGAGCTGTTTTTT.

The chain employs TRBV15 and TRBJ2-6; TRBD1 might be the D (5 bases). The V gene's germline CDR1 is LNHNV and CDR2 YYDKDF (reference sequence). V lost 5 bases and J lost 1, with 9 bases in between. This CDR3 is 15 amino acids long. The CDR3 region is CATSVPGSGANVLTF. DNA for the CDR3: TGTGCCACCAGCGTACCAGGGTCTGGGGCCAACGTCCTGACTTTC.

The rearrangement links TRBV28 to TRBJ1-2; the D gene is possibly TRBD1 (5 bases). The germline gives CDR1 MDHEN, CDR2 SYDVKM. V lost 7 bases and J lost 8, with 20 bases in between. This CDR3 comprises 14 residues. This CDR3 reads CASTPSAGFGGYTF. The CDR3 DNA reads TGTGCCAGCACACCCAGTGCAGGGTTTGGAGGCTACACCTTC.

The chain is built from TRBV27 and TRBJ2-7; 7 bases match TRBD1. The V and J ends lost 5 bases and 0 bases, in that order; junction bases with no gene match: 7. Per germline, CDR1 MNHEY and CDR2 SMNVEV (reference sequence). The CDR3 loop spans 15 amino acids. The CDR3 here is CASSRGRLSSYEQYF. The CDR3 coding sequence is TGTGCCAGCAGTAGGGGGCGGCTTAGCTCCTACGAGCAGTACTTC.

This sequence joins TRBV7-8 and TRBJ2-7; perhaps TRBD1 as D (6 bases). The V end lost 5 bases, the J end lost 0 bases, and 11 bases lay between the germline ends. Germline-derived CDR1 and CDR2 are SGHVS and FQNEAQ. This CDR3 comprises 14 residues. CDR3 sequence (DNA): TGTGCCAGCAGCACGAACAGGGACTCCTACGAGCAGTACTTC. It yields the protein CASSTNRDSYEQYF.

The rearrangement links TRBV28 to TRBJ1-1, with 9 bases aligning to TRBD1. CDR1 is MDHEN and CDR2 is SYDVKM in the germline V gene. The trim removed 9 bases at V and 4 bases at J, leaving 6 bases unmatched. CDR3 size: 13 residues. As DNA, the CDR3 is TGTGCCAGTGGACAGGGGAGGTCCACTGAAGCTTTCTTT. Protein: CASGQGRSTEAFF.

V and J are TRBV7-9 and TRBJ2-1; the D is unclear. CDR3 length: 12 residues. V was pared by 3 bases and J by 5 bases, with 5 bases between. Germline V lookup: CDR1 SEHNR, CDR2 FQNEAQ (reference sequence). Here the CDR3 reads CASSFVNNEQFF. CDR3 sequence (DNA): TGTGCCAGCAGCTTCGTAAACAATGAGCAGTTCTTC.

V gene TRBV10-1 combines with J gene TRBJ2-1; TRBD2 might be the D (5 bases). Germline loops: CDR1 WNHNN, CDR2 SYGVQD (reference sequence). Trimming removed 0 bases from V and 8 bases from J, with 11 bases in between. The CDR3 length is 14 residues. CDR3 DNA sequence: TGCGCCAGCAGTGAGTCTGCTAGCAACGATGAGCAGTTCTTC. Translation gives CASSESASNDEQFF.

V usage is TRBV5-1 and J usage is TRBJ2-7; D possibly corresponds to TRBD1 (7 bases). This CDR3 is 15 amino acids long. CDR1 is SGHRS, CDR2 YFSETQ, per germline. With 4 bases removed from V and 3 bases from J, the gap between germline ends came to 17 bases. This chain's CDR3 is CASSPGGTARYEQYF. The CDR3, as DNA: TGCGCCAGCAGCCCTGGGGGGACAGCGCGCTACGAGCAGTACTTC.

The chain links TRBV4-2 to TRBJ1-2; no firm D call. Deletions cut 1 base from V and 2 bases from J, with 11 bases between. Germline CDR1 is LGHNA and CDR2 is YNFKEQ. The CDR3 is 15 amino acids. CDR3 loop: CASSQAPGSNYGYTF. DNA for the CDR3: TGTGCCAGCAGCCAAGCGCCAGGCTCGAACTATGGCTACACCTTC.

J is TRBJ2-5 and V is TRBV10-3; D is perhaps TRBD2 (6 bases). CDR1 and CDR2 (germline): ENHRY, SYGVKD. This CDR3 comprises 14 residues. V was clipped by 6 bases and J by 5 bases, with 16 bases between them. The CDR3 spells CAIRRTSRDETQYF. Written as DNA, the CDR3 is TGTGCCATCAGGAGAACTTCGCGGGATGAGACCCAGTACTTC.

The CDR3 DNA follows: TGTGCCAGTAGTACACAGGGGGCGCGGGACGAGCAGTACTTC. Protein: CASSTQGARDEQYF. The J gene is TRBJ2-7, the V gene TRBV19; 9 bases are a match to TRBD1. The CDR3 sequence is 14 residues long. The germline V gene encodes CDR1 LNHDA and CDR2 SQIVND (reference sequence). J gave up 5 bases and V 4 bases, and 6 bases lay outside the gene matches.

This clone was recorded once. The rearrangement links TRBV6-6 to TRBJ1-4, with 8 bases aligning to TRBD1. V shed 6 bases, J shed 3 bases, and the junction held 6 bases outside the gene matches. CDR3 size: 15 residues. The germline V gene encodes CDR1 MNHNY and CDR2 SVGAGI (reference sequence). CDR3 amino acids: CASSQRTGPNEKLFF. The CDR3 region has the DNA TGTGCCAGCAGCCAACGGACAGGGCCTAATGAAAAACTGTTTTTT.

The CDR3 DNA reads TGTGCCAGCAGCCCGGGACTGGGATCGGGCACAGATACGCAGTATTTT. Residues: CASSPGLGSGTDTQYF. The chain carries TRBV28 and TRBJ2-3, with D maybe TRBD2 (6 bases). The CDR3 contains 16 residues. V dropped 6 bases and J dropped 1 base, with 17 bases sitting between them. The germline V gene has CDR1 MDHEN and CDR2 SYDVKM.

V and J are TRBV7-2 and TRBJ2-7; the match to TRBD2 covers 7 bases. The germline V gene encodes CDR1 SGHTA and CDR2 FQGNSA. The CDR3 runs to 16 residues. V was clipped by 6 bases and J by 6 bases; unmatched bases: 17. This chain's CDR3 is CASSSGPGAGVSEQYF. The CDR3 DNA sequence: TGTGCCAGCAGTTCAGGACCAGGTGCGGGGGTCAGCGAGCAGTACTTC.

The DNA of the CDR3 is TGCGCCAGCAGCCCACAGGGGGCGAGCAATCAGCCCCAGCATTTT. Amino acids: CASSPQGASNQPQHF. The chain uses TRBV5-1 and TRBJ1-5, with 9 nucleotides matching TRBD1. The CDR3 is 15 amino acids. The germline V gene encodes CDR1 SGHRS and CDR2 YFSETQ. Trimming cost V 4 bases and J 1 base; bases outside gene matches: 3.